This is a list of T cell receptor beta chains from one sample in a study of T-cell memory formation after mild COVID-19. One entry per CDR3 protein, called by TCRdb with MiXCR from the 5' RACE reads. The sample has roughly 58,000 distinct CDR3 sequences, over 7.5% seen once. Sequencing was done on a sample of PBMCs or a T cell subset sorted from them (not recorded which). These receptor sequences come from a man between 18 and 29 years old who had mild COVID-19 (a few samples of this study predate the infection). Cell type and time point are not known. The CDR3 runs from the conserved cysteine through the conserved F or W. The D gene is left open where the match is weak. The size entry is marked missing in some rows and otherwise reads once, few, many or a size class.

d_gene	v_gene	j_gene	abundance	CDR3nt	CDR3aa
-	TRBV5-1	TRBJ2-3	-	TGCGCCAGCAGCTTAGGTCCCGGGAGCACAGATACGCAGTATTTT	CASSLGPGSTDTQYF
-	TRBV5-1	TRBJ2-7	many	TGCGCCAGCAGCCAGGCTGGGGGTTTCTCCTACGAGCAGTACTTC	CASSQAGGFSYEQYF
-	TRBV28	TRBJ2-3	many	TGTGCCAGCAGTTTATTGCAACAGGGAACCCATACAGATACGCAGTATTTT	CASSLLQQGTHTDTQYF
-	TRBV12-3/TRBV12-4	TRBJ1-4	-	TGTGCCAGCAGTTTAGCTGCCAGGGATAGTGAAAAACTGTTTTTT	CASSLAARDSEKLFF
-	TRBV12-3/TRBV12-4	TRBJ1-3	few	TGTGCCAGCAGTTTACAGGGAAACACCATATATTTT	CASSLQGNTIYF
-	TRBV5-1	TRBJ1-5	few	TGCGCCAGCAGCCGGGACCCAACGGGTCAGCCCCAGCATTTT	CASSRDPTGQPQHF
-	TRBV20-1	TRBJ2-3	-	TGCAGTGCTCTCCGAGACGGGGGCGGCACAGATACGCAGTATTTT	CSALRDGGGTDTQYF
TRBD1	TRBV20-1	TRBJ1-1	many	TGCAGTGCACGACAGGGGGGAACTGAAGCTTTCTTT	CSARQGGTEAFF
-	TRBV4-3	TRBJ2-3	many	TGCGCCAGCAGTCCCGCTAGGGGGGGCTCAGATACGCAGTATTTT	CASSPARGGSDTQYF
TRBD1	TRBV10-3	TRBJ2-6	few	TGTGCCATCAGCGGGACAGGGCAAGGTGGGGCCAACGTCCTGACTTTC	CAISGTGQGGANVLTF